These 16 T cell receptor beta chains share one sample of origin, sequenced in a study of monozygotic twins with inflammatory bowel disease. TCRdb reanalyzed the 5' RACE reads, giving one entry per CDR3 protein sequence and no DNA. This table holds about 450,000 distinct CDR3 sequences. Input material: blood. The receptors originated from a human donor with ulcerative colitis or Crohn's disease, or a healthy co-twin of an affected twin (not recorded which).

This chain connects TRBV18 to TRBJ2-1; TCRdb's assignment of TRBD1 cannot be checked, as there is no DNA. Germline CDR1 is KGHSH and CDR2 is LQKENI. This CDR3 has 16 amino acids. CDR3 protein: CASSPQFQSGGNEQFF.

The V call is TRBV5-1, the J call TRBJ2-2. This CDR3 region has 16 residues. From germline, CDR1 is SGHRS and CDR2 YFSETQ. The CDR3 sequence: CASSLQATANTGELFF.

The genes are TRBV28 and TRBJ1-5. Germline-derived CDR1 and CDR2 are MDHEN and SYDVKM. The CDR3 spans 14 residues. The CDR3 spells CASIKGGVYQPQHF. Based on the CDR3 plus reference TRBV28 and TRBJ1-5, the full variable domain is DVKVTQSSRYLVKRTGEKVFLECVQDMDHENMFWYRQDPGLGLRLIYFSYDVKMKEKGDIPEGYSVSREKKERFSLILESASTNQTSMYLCASIKGGVYQPQHFGDGTRLSIL.

The CDR3 reads CASSLPSGRDEQYF. V and J are TRBV5-6 and TRBJ2-7; TCRdb lists TRBD2, though no DNA is available to test this call. The CDR3 spans 14 residues. CDR1 and CDR2 from the germline V gene are SGHDT and YYEEEE.

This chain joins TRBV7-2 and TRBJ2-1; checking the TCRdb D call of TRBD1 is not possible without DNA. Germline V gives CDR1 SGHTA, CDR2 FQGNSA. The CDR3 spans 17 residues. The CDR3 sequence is CASSPLGTGSSYNEQFF.

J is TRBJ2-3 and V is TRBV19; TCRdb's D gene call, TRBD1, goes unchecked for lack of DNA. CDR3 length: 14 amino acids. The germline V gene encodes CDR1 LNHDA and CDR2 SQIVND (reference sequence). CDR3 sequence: CASSIVTDTDTQYF.

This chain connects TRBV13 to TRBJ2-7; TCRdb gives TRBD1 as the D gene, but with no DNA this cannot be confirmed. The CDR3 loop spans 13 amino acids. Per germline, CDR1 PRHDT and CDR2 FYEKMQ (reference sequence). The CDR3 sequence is CASSLRRASEQYF.

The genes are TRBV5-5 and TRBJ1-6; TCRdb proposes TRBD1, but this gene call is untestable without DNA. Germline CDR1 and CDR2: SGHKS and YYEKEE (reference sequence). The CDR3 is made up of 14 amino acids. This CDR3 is CASSEGGGNSPLHF. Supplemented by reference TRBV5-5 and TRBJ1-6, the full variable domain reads DAGVTQSPTHLIKTRGQQVTLRCSPISGHKSVSWYQQVLGQGPQFIFQYYEKEERGRGNFPDRFSARQFPNYSSELNVNALLLGDSALYLCASSEGGGNSPLHFGNGTRLTVT.

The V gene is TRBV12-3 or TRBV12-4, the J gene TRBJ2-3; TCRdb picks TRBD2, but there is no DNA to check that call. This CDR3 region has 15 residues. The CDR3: CASSSQRGSTDTQYF.

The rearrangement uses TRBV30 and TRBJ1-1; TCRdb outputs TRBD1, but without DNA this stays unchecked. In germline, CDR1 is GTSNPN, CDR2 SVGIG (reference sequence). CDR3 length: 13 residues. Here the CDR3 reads CAWAGERNTEAFF.

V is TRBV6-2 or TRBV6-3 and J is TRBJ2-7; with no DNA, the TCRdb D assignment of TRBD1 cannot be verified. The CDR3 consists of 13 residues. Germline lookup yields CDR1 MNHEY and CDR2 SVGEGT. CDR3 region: CAIRDRVSYEQYF.

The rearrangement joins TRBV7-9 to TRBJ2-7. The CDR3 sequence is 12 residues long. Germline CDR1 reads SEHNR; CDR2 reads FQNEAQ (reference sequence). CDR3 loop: CASSSRTYEQYF. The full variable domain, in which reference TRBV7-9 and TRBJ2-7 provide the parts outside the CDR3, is DTGVSQNPRHKITKRGQNVTFRCDPISEHNRLYWYRQTLGQGPEFLTYFQNEAQLEKSRLLSDRFSAERPKGSFSTLEIQRTEQGDSAMYLCASSSRTYEQYFGPGTRLTVT.

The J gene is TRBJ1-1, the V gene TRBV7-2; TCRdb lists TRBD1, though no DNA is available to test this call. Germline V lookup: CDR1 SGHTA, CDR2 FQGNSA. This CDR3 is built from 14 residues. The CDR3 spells CASRRTGLNTEAFF. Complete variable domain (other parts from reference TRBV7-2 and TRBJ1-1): GAGVSQSPSNKVTEKGKDVELRCDPISGHTALYWYRQSLGQGLEFLIYFQGNSAPDKSGLPSDRFSAERTGGSVSTLTIQRTQQEDSAVYLCASRRTGLNTEAFFGQGTRLTVV.

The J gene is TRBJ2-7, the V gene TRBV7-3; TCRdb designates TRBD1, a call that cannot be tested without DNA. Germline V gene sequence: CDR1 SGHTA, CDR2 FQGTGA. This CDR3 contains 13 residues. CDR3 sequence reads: CASSYTQGYEQYF.

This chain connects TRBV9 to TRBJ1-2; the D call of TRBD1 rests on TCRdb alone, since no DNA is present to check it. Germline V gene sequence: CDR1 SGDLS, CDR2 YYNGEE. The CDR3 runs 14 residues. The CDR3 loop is CASSPRTGSDGYTF.

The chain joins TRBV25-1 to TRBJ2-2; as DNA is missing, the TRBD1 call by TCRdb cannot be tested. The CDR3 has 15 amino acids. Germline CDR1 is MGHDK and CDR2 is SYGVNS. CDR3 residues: CASKRDRVETGELFF.